A single sample gave rise to the 18 T cell receptor beta chains below, sequenced in a study of T cells and Merkel cell carcinoma outcomes (dated by TCRdb to the early 2020s). The library was made by the immunoSEQ multiplex PCR assay. TCRdb obtained this table from immuneACCESS and retained in-frame rearrangements with V and J assigned. These tables miss some clones; where compared with another copy, unresolved V genes account for less than half of the shortfall, and the remainder is unexplained. Present in this sample are 8,500 to 10,000 clones, approximately 80% of which were seen just once. Less than 3% of the sample is in the top ten clones. Material for sequencing was tumor tissue from Merkel cell carcinoma. The receptors come from a human donor with Merkel cell carcinoma.

The V call is TRBV29-1, the J call TRBJ2-1; D possibly corresponds to TRBD2 (5 bases). The CDR3 has 14 amino acids. Germline V gene sequence: CDR1 SQVTM, CDR2 ANQGSEA. The ends were cut back, 5 bases at V and 1 base at J, with 12 bases in the middle. CDR3 nucleotide sequence: TGCAGCGTTAGGTCTCGGGGTTCCTACAATGAGCAGTTCTTC. Its protein product is CSVRSRGSYNEQFF.

This clone was seen a few times. The chain has TRBV2 and TRBJ2-5; 8 nucleotides align to TRBD1. This CDR3 is built from 16 residues. Germline V gene sequence: CDR1 SNHLY, CDR2 FYNNEI. Trimming cost V 1 base and J 2 bases; bases outside gene matches: 6. The DNA for the CDR3 is TGTGCCAGCAGTGAAGTGGGGGACAGGACACAAGAGACCCAGTACTTC. It specifies CASSEVGDRTQETQYF.

CDR3 nucleotides: TGCGCCAGCAGCGTAGGACTGTCCGCGAACACTGAAGCTTTCTTT. Residues: CASSVGLSANTEAFF. The J gene is TRBJ1-1, the V gene TRBV5-1; D is unclear. CDR1 SGHRS and CDR2 YFSETQ come from the germline V gene. Trimming stripped 4 bases from V and 1 base from J, with 14 bases between. This CDR3 is 15 amino acids long.

The chain couples TRBV7-9 to TRBJ2-5; D possibly uses TRBD1 or TRBD2 (6 bases each). This CDR3 region has 15 residues. Germline CDR1 reads SEHNR; CDR2 reads FQNEAQ (reference sequence). V was pared by 3 bases and J by 5 bases, with 16 bases between. The CDR3 region is CASSFEGGLSETQYF. The CDR3 bases are TGTGCCAGCAGCTTCGAGGGGGGACTCTCTGAGACCCAGTACTTC.

This chain connects TRBV11-2 to TRBJ2-5; unclear D gene. CDR1 is SGHAT and CDR2 is FQNNGV in the germline V gene. This CDR3 has 15 residues. Deletions cut 1 base from V and 1 base from J, with 10 bases between. This chain's CDR3 is CASSLGRQIQETQYF. CDR3 nucleotides: TGTGCCAGCAGCTTAGGCAGGCAGATCCAAGAGACCCAGTACTTC.

This clone was seen once. This chain joins TRBV11-3 and TRBJ2-2; TRBD1 aligns across 10 bases. CDR1 and CDR2 from the germline V gene are SGHNT and YENEEA. This CDR3 comprises 12 residues. J lost 15 bases, V lost 5 bases, and 6 bases had no gene match. DNA of the CDR3: TGTGCCAGCAGCCCGGGACAGGGGTTAATGTTTTTT. This translates into CASSPGQGLMFF.

The rearrangement uses TRBV15 and TRBJ1-4; maybe TRBD1 (5 bases). Germline V lookup: CDR1 LNHNV, CDR2 YYDKDF (reference sequence). Trimming took off 3 bases at V and 7 bases at J, with 9 bases between the two ends. The CDR3 is 13 amino acids. The CDR3 here is CATSSHGGEKLFF. The CDR3 bases are TGTGCCACCAGCAGCCACGGGGGTGAAAAACTGTTTTTT. The full variable domain, its missing parts supplied by reference TRBV15 and TRBJ1-4, is DAMVIQNPRYQVTQFGKPVTLSCSQTLNHNVMYWYQQKSSQAPKLLFHYYDKDFNNEADTPDNFQSRRPNTSFCFLDIRSPGLGDTAMYLCATSSHGGEKLFFGSGTQLSVL.

The V call is TRBV4-1, the J call TRBJ1-1; D is perhaps TRBD1 (5 bases). V was trimmed by 1 base and J by 5 bases, leaving 14 bases between them. In germline, CDR1 is MGHRA, CDR2 YSYEKL. The CDR3 length is 15 residues. This CDR3 reads CASSQVAGYGTEAFF. CDR3 DNA sequence: TGCGCCAGCAGCCAAGTTGCAGGGTATGGGACTGAAGCTTTCTTT.

This clone was observed a handful of times. The chain is built from TRBV7-9 and TRBJ2-3, with 9 bases fitting TRBD1. The trim removed 8 bases at V and 1 base at J, leaving 7 bases unmatched. Germline V gene data show CDR1 as SEHNR and CDR2 as FQNEAQ (reference sequence). The CDR3 length is 15 residues. CDR3 nucleotides: TGTGCCAGCCGAGATACAGGGGGCGGCACAGATACGCAGTATTTT. Its protein is CASRDTGGGTDTQYF.

The rearrangement links TRBV7-9 to TRBJ2-3, with D possibly TRBD1 on 5 matching bases. Trimming pared 1 base from V and 8 bases from J, leaving 19 bases between. CDR1 and CDR2 (germline): SEHNR, FQNEAQ (reference sequence). The CDR3 consists of 16 residues. In DNA, the CDR3 is TGTGCCAGCAGCTTAGGAGGTAGCAGGGCCGGCGGTACGCAGTATTTT. It specifies CASSLGGSRAGGTQYF.

The V gene is TRBV18, the J gene TRBJ2-3; the D gene is possibly TRBD1 (6 bases). Trimming removed 3 bases at V and 7 bases at J, with 20 bases between. Germline values: CDR1 KGHSH, CDR2 LQKENI. CDR3 length: 16 amino acids. The CDR3 DNA is TGTGCCAGCTCACCGTTGTTGTCAGGGGAGTCTTATACGCAGTATTTT. Protein product: CASSPLLSGESYTQYF.

The chain carries TRBV7-6 and TRBJ2-2; D ambiguous. The CDR3 runs to 12 residues. Deletions cut 6 bases from V and 2 bases from J, with 4 bases between. CDR1 is SGHVS, CDR2 FNYEAQ, per germline. CDR3 loop: CASSINTGELFF. The CDR3 DNA follows: TGTGCCAGCAGTATCAACACCGGGGAGCTGTTTTTT.

The rearrangement links TRBV28 to TRBJ1-2; D is possibly TRBD1 (6 bases). Germline loops: CDR1 MDHEN, CDR2 SYDVKM. This CDR3 is 15 amino acids long. The germline V and J ends were trimmed by 1 base and 4 bases, with 13 bases remaining between them. CDR3 bases: TGTGCCAGCAGTTTATTACAGGGCCCGCTCTATGGCTACACCTTC. Protein product: CASSLLQGPLYGYTF.

V and J are TRBV4-2 and TRBJ2-1; D might be TRBD1 or TRBD2, each matching 5 bases. The CDR3 spans 16 residues. Germline V lookup: CDR1 LGHNA, CDR2 YNFKEQ. Trimming cost V 0 bases and J 9 bases, with 18 bases left between them. CDR3 in amino acids: CASSQDGERGLREQFF. CDR3 bases: TGTGCCAGCAGCCAAGATGGAGAGAGGGGCCTACGTGAGCAGTTCTTC.

The chain is built from TRBV9 and TRBJ2-3; 8 bases fit TRBD2. The J segment lost 2 bases and the V segment lost 4 bases, leaving 12 bases of the junction unmatched. The length of the CDR3 is 17 residues. Per the germline V gene, CDR1 is SGDLS and CDR2 is YYNGEE. For the CDR3, the DNA is TGTGCCAGCAGCATATACCTGGCGGGGGGCCTCACAGATACGCAGTATTTT. Translation gives CASSIYLAGGLTDTQYF.

The V gene is TRBV11-3, the J gene TRBJ2-7; 7 positions match TRBD2. CDR3 length equals 13 residues. The germline V gene has CDR1 SGHNT and CDR2 YENEEA. Germline trimming cut 2 bases from V and 7 bases from J; bases unmatched to any gene: 5. This CDR3 is CASSLSEAGEQYF. CDR3 DNA sequence: TGTGCCAGCAGCTTAAGTGAAGCGGGGGAGCAGTACTTC.

The genes are TRBV19 and TRBJ1-5; D perhaps matches TRBD1 (6 bases). Germline-derived CDR1 and CDR2 are LNHDA and SQIVND (reference sequence). This CDR3 is 15 amino acids long. Between the trimmed V and J ends, which lost 7 bases and 3 bases, there was a span of 16 bases. CDR3 DNA sequence: TGTGCCAGTAACCGACTCGACAGGCTCAATCAGCCCCAGCATTTT. Protein: CASNRLDRLNQPQHF.

The table lists this clone with a few counts. Its ends do not fully match the called genes, so a read error is possible. V gene TRBV15 combines with J gene TRBJ1-5; perhaps TRBD1 as D (5 bases). CDR1 is LNHNV and CDR2 is YYDKDF in the germline V gene (reference sequence). This CDR3 has 15 amino acids. In DNA form, the CDR3 reads TGTGCCACCAGCAGACCCCGGGGGAATTTTCAGCCCCAACATTTT. As protein: CATSRPRGNFQPQHF. The full variable domain, completed using reference TRBV15 and TRBJ1-5, is DAMVIQNPRYQVTQFGKPVTLSCSQTLNHNVMYWYQQKSSQAPKLLFHYYDKDFNNEADTPDNFQSRRPNTSFCFLDIRSPGLGDTAMYLCATSRPRGNFQPQHFGDGTRLSIL.